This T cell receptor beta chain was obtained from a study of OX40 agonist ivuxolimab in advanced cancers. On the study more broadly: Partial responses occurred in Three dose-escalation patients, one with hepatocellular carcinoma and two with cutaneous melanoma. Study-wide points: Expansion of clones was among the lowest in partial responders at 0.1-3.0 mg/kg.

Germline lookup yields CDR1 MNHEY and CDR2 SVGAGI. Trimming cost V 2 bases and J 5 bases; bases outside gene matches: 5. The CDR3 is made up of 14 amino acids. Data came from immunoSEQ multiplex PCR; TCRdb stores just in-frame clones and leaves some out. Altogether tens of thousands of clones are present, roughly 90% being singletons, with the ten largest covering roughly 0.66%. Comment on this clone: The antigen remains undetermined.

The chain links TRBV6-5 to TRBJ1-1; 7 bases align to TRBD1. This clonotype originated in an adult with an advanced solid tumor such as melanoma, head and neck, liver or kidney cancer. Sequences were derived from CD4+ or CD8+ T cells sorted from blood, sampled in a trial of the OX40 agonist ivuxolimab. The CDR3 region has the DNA TGTGCCAGCAGTTACAGGACACAGGGGACTGAAGCTTTCTTT. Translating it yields CASSYRTQGTEAFF.